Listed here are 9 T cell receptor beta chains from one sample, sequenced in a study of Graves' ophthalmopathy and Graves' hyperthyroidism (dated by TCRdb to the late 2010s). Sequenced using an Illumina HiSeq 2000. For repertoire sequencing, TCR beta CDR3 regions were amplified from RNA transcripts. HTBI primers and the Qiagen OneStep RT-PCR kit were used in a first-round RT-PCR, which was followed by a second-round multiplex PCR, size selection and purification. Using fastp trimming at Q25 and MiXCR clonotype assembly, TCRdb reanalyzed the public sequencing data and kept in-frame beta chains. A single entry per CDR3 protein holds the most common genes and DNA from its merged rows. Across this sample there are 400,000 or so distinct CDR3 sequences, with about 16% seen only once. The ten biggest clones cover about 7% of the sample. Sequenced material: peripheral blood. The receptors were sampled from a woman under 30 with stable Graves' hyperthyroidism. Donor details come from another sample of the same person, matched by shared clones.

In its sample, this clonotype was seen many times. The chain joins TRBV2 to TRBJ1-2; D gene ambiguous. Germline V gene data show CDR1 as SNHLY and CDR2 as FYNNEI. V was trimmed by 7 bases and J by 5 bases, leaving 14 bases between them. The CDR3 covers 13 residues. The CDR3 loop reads CASNSGERYGYTF. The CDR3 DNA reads TGTGCCAGCAATTCCGGGGAACGATATGGCTACACCTTC.

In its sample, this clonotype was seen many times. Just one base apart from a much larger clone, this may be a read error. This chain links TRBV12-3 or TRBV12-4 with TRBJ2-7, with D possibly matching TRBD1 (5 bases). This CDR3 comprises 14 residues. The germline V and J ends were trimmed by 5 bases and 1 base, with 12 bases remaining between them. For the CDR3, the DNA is TGTGCCAGCAGTCTGCGACAGCTTTCCTACGAGCAGTACTTC. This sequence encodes CASSLRQLSYEQYF.

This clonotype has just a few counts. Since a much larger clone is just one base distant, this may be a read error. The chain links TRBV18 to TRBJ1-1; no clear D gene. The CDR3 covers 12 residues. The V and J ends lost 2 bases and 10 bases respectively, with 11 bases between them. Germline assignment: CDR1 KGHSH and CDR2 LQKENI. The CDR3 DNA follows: TGTGCCAGCTCACCATCAACGGCTGGAGCTTTCTTT. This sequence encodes CASSPSTAGAFF.

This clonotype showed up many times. For the CDR3, the DNA is TGCAGCGACGTAGGCTGGCAGGGTTTCTATGGCTACACCTTC. Encoded protein: CSDVGWQGFYGYTF. The chain uses TRBV29-1 and TRBJ1-2; D is perhaps TRBD1 (5 bases). CDR1 and CDR2 (germline): SQVTM, ANQGSEA. Between the trimmed V and J ends, which lost 7 bases and 4 bases, there was a span of 19 bases. This CDR3 is 14 amino acids long.

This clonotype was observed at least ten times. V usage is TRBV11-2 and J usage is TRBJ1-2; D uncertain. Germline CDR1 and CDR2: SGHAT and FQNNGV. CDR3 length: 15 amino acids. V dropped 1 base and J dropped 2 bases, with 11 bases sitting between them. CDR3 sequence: CASSLGVALNYGYTF. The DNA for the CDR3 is TGTGCCAGCAGCTTAGGGGTAGCATTGAACTATGGCTACACCTTC.

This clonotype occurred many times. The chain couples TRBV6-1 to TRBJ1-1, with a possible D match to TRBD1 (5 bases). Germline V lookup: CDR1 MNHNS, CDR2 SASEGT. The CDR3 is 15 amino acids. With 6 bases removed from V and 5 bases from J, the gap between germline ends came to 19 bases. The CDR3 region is CASRGLGAPGTEAFF. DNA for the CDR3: TGTGCCAGCAGAGGTTTAGGGGCCCCGGGGACTGAAGCTTTCTTT.

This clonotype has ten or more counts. CDR3 sequence (DNA): TGTGCCAGCAGTTCGACAGAGCGGACTTTCTTT. Amino acid sequence: CASSSTERTFF. V usage is TRBV6-5 and J usage is TRBJ1-1; tentatively, D is TRBD1 (5 bases). Germline V gives CDR1 MNHEY, CDR2 SVGAGI. The V and J ends lost 4 bases and 12 bases respectively, with 12 bases between them. CDR3 length: 11 residues.

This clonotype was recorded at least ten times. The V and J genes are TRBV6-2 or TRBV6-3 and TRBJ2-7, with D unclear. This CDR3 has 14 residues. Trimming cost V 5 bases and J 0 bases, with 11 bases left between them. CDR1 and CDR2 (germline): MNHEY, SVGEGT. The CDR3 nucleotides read TGTGCCAGCAGTCCCACTCCGCTCTCCTACGAGCAGTACTTC. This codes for CASSPTPLSYEQYF.

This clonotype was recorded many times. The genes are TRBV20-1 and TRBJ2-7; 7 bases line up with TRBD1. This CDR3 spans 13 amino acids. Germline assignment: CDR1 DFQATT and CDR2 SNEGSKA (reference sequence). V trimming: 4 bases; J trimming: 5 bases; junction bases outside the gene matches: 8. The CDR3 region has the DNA TGCAGTGCTACCCGACAGGGTTTCCACGAGCAGTACTTC. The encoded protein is CSATRQGFHEQYF.